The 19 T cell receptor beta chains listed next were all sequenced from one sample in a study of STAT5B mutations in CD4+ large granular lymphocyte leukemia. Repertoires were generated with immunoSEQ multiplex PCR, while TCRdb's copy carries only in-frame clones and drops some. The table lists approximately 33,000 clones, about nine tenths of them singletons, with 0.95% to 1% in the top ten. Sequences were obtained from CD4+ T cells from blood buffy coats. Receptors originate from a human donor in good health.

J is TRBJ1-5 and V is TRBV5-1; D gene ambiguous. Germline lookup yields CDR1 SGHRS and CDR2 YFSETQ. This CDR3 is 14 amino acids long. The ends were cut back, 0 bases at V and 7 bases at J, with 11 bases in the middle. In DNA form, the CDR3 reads TGCGCCAGCAGCTTGGGGACTATTGGGCAGCCCCAGCATTTT. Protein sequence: CASSLGTIGQPQHF.

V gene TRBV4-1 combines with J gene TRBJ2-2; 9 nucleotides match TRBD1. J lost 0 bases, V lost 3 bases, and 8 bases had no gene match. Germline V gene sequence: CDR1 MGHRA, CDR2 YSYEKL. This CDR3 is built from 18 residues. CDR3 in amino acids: CASSQEPTGGANTGELFF. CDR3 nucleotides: TGCGCCAGCAGCCAGGAACCTACAGGGGGCGCGAACACCGGGGAGCTGTTTTTT.

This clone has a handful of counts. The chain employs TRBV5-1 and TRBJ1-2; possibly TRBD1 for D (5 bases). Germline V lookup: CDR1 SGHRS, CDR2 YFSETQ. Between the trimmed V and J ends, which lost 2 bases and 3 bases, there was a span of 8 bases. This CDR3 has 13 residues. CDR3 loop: CASSFRDHYGYTF. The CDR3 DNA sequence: TGCGCCAGCAGCTTCAGGGACCACTATGGCTACACCTTC.

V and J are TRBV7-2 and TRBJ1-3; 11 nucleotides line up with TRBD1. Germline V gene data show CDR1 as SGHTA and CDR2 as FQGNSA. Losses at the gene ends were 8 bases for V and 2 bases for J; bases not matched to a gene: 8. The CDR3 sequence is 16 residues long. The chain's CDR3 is CASGQGQGAPGNTIYF. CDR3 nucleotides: TGTGCCAGCGGACAAGGACAGGGGGCGCCTGGAAACACCATATATTTT.

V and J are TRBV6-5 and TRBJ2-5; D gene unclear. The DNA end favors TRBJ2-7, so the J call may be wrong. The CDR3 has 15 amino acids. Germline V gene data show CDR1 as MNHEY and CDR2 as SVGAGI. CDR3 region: CASSYSEEVSYEQYF. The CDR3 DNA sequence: TGTGCCAGCAGTTACTCGGAAGAAGTCTCCTACGAGCAGTACTTC.

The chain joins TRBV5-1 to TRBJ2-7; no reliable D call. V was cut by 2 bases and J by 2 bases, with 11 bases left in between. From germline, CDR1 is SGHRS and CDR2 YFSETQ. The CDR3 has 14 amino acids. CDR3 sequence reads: CASSFDAEAYEQYF. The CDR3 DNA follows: TGCGCCAGCAGCTTTGACGCGGAAGCCTACGAGCAGTACTTC. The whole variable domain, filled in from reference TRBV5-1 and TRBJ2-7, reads KAGVTQTPRYLIKTRGQQVTLSCSPISGHRSVSWYQQTPGQGLQFLFEYFSETQRNKGNFPGRFSGRQFSNSRSEMNVSTLELGDSALYLCASSFDAEAYEQYFGPGTRLTVT.

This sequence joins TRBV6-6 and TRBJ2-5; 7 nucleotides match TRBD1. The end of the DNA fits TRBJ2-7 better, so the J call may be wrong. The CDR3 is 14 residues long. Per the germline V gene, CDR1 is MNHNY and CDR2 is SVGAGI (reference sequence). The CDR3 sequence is CASTLRDSGYEQYF. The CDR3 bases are TGTGCCAGCACCTTACGGGACAGCGGTTACGAGCAGTACTTC.

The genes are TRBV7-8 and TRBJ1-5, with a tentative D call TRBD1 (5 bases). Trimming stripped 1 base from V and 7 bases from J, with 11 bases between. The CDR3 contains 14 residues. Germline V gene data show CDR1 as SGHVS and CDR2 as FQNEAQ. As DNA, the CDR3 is TGTGCCAGCAGCTTAGGACGGGGGAAACAGCCCCAGCATTTT. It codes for CASSLGRGKQPQHF.

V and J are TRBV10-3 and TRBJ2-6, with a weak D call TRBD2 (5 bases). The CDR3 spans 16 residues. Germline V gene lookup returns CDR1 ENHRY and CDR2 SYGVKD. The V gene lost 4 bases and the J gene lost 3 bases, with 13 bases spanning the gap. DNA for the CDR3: TGTGCCATCAGTGGAGGGTCGGTGGATGGGGCCAACGTCCTGACTTTC. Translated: CAISGGSVDGANVLTF.

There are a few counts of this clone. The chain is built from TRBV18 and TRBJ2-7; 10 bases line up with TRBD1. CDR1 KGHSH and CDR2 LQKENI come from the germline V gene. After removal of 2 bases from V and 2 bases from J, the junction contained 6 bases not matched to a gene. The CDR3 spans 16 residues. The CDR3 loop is CASSPFDRGLTYEQYF. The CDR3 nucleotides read TGTGCCAGCTCACCATTCGACAGGGGGCTGACCTACGAGCAGTACTTC.

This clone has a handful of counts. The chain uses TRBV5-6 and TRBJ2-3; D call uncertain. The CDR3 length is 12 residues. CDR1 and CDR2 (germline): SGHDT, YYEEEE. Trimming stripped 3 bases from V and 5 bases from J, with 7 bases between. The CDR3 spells CASSWTRDTQYF. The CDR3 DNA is TGTGCCAGCAGCTGGACCCGAGATACGCAGTATTTT.

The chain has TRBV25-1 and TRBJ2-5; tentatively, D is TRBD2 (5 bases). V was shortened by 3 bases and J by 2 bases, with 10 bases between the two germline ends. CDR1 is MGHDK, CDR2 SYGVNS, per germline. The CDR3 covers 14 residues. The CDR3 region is CASSDAGPQETQYF. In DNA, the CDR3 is TGTGCCAGCAGTGACGCGGGCCCACAAGAGACCCAGTACTTC.

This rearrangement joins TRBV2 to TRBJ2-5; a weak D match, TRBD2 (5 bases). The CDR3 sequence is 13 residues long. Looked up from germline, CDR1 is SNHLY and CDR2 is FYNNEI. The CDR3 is CASERGLKETQYF. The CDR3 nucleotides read TGTGCTAGCGAGAGAGGACTTAAAGAGACCCAGTACTTC.

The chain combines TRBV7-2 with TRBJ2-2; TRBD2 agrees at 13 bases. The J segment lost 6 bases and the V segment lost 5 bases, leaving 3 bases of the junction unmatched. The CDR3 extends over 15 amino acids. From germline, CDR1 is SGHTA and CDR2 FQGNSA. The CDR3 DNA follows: TGTGCCAGCAGCCTAACTAGCGGGAGGGCCGGGGAGCTGTTTTTT. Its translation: CASSLTSGRAGELFF.

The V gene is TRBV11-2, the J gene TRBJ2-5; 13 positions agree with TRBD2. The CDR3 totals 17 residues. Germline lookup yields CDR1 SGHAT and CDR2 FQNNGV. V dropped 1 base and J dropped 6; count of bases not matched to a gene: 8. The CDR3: CASSLASLAGGRQTQYF. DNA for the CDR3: TGTGCCAGCAGCTTAGCATCACTAGCGGGAGGGCGGCAGACCCAGTACTTC. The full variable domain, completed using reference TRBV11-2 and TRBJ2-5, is EAGVAQSPRYKIIEKRQSVAFWCNPISGHATLYWYQQILGQGPKLLIQFQNNGVVDDSQLPKDRFSAERLKGVDSTLKIQPAKLEDSAVYLCASSLASLAGGRQTQYFGPGTRLLVL.

The CDR3 coding sequence is TGTGCCAGCAGACGGACAGTCCCGAACACTGAAGCTTTCTTT. This translates into CASRRTVPNTEAFF. The chain combines TRBV5-4 with TRBJ1-1; the D gene is possibly TRBD1 (6 bases). Germline CDR1 is SGHNT and CDR2 is YYREEE (reference sequence). The CDR3 runs 14 residues. V was cut by 5 bases and J by 1 base, with 12 bases left in between.

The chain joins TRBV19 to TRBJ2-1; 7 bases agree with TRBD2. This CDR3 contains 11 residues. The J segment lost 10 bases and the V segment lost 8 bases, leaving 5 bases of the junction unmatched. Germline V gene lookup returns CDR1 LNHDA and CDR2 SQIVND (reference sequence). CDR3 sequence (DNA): TGTGCCAGTTCTCCGGGACTAGAGCAGTTCTTC. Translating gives CASSPGLEQFF.

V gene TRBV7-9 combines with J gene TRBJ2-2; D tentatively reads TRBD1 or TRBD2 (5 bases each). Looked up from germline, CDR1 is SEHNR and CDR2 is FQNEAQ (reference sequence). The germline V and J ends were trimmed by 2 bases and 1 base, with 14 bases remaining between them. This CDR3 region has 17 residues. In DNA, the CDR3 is TGTGCCAGCAGCTTAAGGGGAGCCGGGATGAACACCGGGGAGCTGTTTTTT. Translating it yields CASSLRGAGMNTGELFF.

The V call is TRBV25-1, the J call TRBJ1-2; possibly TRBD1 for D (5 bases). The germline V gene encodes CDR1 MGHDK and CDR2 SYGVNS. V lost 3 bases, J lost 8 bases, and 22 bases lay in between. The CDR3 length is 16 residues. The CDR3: CASSDQVGGTFRGYTF. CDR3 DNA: TGTGCCAGCAGTGATCAAGTAGGAGGGACTTTTCGGGGCTACACCTTC.